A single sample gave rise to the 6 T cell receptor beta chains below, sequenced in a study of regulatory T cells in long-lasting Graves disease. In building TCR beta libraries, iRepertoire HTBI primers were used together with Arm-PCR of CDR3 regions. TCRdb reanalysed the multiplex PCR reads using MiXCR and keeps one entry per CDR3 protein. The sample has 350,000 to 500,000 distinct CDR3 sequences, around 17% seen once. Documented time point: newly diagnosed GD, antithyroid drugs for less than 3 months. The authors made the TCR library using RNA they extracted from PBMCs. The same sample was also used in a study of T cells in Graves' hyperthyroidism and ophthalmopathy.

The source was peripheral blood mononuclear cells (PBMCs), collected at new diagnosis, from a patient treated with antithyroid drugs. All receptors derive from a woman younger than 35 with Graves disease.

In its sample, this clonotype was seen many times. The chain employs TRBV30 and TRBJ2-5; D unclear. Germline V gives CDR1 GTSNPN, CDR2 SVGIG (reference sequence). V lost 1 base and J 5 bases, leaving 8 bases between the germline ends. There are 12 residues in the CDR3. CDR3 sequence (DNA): TGTGCCTGGAGTGACAGCTCGGAGACCCAGTACTTC. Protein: CAWSDSSETQYF.

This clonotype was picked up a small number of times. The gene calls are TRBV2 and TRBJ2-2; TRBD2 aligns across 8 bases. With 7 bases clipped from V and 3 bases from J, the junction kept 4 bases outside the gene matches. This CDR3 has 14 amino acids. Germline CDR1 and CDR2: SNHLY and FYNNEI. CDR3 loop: CASTVAGYTGELFF. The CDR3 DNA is TGTGCCAGCACAGTAGCGGGATACACCGGGGAGCTGTTTTTT.

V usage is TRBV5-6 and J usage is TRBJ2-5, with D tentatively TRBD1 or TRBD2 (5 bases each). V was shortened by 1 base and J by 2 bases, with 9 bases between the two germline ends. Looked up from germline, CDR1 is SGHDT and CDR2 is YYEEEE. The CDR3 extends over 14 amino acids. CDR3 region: CASSLRGRQETQYF. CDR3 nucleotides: TGTGCCAGCAGCTTGCGGGGCCGTCAAGAGACCCAGTACTTC.

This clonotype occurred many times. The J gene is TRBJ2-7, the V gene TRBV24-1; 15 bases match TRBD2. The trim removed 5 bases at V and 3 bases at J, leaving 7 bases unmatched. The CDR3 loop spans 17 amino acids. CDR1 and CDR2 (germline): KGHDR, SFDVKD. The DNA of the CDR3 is TGTGCCACCAGTGGTGGACTAGCGGGAGGGCCTTGCTACGAGCAGTACTTC. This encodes CATSGGLAGGPCYEQYF.

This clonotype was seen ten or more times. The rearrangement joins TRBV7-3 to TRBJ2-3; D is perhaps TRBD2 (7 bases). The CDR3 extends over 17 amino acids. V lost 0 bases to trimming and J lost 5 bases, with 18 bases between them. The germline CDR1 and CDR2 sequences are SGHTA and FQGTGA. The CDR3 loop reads CASSLTGGRGGLDTQYF. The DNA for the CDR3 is TGTGCCAGCAGCTTAACCGGCGGGAGAGGGGGATTAGATACGCAGTATTTT.

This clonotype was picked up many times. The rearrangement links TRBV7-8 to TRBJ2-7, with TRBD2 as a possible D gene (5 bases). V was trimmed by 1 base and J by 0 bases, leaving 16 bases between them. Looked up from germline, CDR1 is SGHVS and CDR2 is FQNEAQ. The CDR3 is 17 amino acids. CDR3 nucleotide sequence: TGTGCCAGCAGCTTAGTTAGCGACTGGACGAGCTCCTACGAGCAGTACTTC. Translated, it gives CASSLVSDWTSSYEQYF.